The sequence of this TCR beta chain was determined in a study of siplizumab effects on memory and regulatory T cells. Study-wide points: Controls showed an average of roughly 25% Treg-derived mappable alloreactive CD4+ clones, while siplizumab showed around 70%. The diversity of naive T cells seemed greater than that of memory cells, and their alloresponse contribution seemed major.

In regard to this clone: Its antigen is currently unknown.

Repertoires were generated with immunoSEQ multiplex PCR, while TCRdb's copy carries only in-frame clones and drops some. The repertoire holds approximately 52,000 clones, with 95% to 97% as singletons. Trimming at V came to 8 bases and at J to 2 bases, leaving 7 bases not matched to a gene. The CDR3 length is 14 residues. Germline V gene data show CDR1 as MNHEY and CDR2 as SVGAGI. Unstimulated naive, memory, effector memory and TEMRA subsets were also sequenced, drawn from three donor pairs. The rearrangement uses TRBV6-5 and TRBJ2-7; TRBD1 matches 9 bases. The specimen was naive CD4+ T cells sorted from blood. The TCR comes from a human donor in good health. The CDR3: CASHRGQGTYEQYF. CDR3 DNA: TGTGCCAGCCACCGGGGACAGGGAACCTACGAGCAGTACTTC.